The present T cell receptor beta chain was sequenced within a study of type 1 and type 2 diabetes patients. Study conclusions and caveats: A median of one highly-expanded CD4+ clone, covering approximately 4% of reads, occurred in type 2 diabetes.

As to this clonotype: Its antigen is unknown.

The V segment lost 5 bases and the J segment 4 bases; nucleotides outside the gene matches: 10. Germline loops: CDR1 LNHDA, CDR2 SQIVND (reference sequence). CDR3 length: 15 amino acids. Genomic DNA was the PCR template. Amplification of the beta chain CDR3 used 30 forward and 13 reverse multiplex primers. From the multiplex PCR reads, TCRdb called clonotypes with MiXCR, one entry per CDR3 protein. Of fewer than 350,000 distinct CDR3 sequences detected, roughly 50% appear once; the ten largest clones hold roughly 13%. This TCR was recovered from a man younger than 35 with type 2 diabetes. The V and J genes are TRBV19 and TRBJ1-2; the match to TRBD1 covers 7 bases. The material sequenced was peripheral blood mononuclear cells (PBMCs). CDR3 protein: CASSRATGSGYGYTF. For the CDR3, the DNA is TGTGCCAGTAGTCGCGCGACAGGGTCCGGCTATGGCTACACCTTC.